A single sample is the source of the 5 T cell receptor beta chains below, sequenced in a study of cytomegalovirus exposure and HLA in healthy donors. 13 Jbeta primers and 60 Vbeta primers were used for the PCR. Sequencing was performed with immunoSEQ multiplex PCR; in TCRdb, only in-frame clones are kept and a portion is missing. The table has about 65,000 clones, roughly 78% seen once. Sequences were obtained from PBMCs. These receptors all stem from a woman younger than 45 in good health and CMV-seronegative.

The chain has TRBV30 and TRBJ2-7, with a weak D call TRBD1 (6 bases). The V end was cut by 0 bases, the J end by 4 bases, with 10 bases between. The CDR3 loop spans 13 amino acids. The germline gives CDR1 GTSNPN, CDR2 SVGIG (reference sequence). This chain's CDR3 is CAWSVNRVYEQYF. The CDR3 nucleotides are TGTGCCTGGAGTGTTAACAGGGTTTACGAGCAGTACTTC.

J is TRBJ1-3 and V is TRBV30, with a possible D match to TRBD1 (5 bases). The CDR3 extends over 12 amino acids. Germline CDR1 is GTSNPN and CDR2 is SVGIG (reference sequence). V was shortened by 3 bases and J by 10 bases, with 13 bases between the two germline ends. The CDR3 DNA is TGTGCCTGGAGGGGGACTCCTCGAACCATATATTTT. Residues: CAWRGTPRTIYF.

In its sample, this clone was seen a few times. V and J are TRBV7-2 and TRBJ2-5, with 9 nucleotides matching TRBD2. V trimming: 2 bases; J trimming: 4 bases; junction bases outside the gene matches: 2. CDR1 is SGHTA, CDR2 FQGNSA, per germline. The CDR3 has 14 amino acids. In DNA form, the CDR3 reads TGTGCCAGCAGCTTAAGCGGGAGGAGAGAGACCCAGTACTTC. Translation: CASSLSGRRETQYF.

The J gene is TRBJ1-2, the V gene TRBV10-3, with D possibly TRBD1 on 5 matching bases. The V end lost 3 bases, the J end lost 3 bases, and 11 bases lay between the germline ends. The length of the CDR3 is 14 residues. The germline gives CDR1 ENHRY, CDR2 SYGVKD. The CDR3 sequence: CAISDRGFDYGYTF. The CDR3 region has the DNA TGTGCCATCAGTGATAGGGGTTTTGACTATGGCTACACCTTC.

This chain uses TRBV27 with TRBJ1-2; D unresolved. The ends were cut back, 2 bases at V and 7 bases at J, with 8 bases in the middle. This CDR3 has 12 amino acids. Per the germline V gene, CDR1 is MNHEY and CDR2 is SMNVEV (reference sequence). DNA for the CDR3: TGTGCCAGCAGTTTAGGTGGGAGTGGCTACACCTTC. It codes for CASSLGGSGYTF.